This T cell receptor beta chain was captured by sequencing in a study of early T cells in non-severe SARS-CoV-2 infection. CDR3 size: 19 residues. The germline gives CDR1 MNHEY, CDR2 SVGEGT. V gave up 2 bases and J gave up 1 base; unmatched junction bases: 11. Unique molecular identifiers (one per individual cDNA molecule) were attached. A single record per CDR3 protein comes from TCRdb applying MiXCR to the 5' RACE reads. The sample yields around 67,000 distinct CDR3 sequences, approximately 12% seen once. The chain uses TRBV6-2 or TRBV6-3 and TRBJ2-1, with 10 bases identical to TRBD2. The TCR was taken from an adult who was a healthcare worker with PCR-confirmed SARS-CoV-2 infection or an uninfected control (not recorded which). Sequenced input: whole blood. The CDR3 spells CASSYRGALAGGSYNEQFF. In DNA, the CDR3 is TGTGCCAGCAGTTACAGGGGGGCTTTAGCGGGAGGATCCTACAATGAGCAGTTCTTC.